This T cell receptor beta chain is from a study of T cell changes during pregnancy in multiple sclerosis (dated by TCRdb to about 2019). Regarding the research as a whole: In women with multiple sclerosis, the researchers looked at how the T cell repertoire shifted as pregnancy progressed.

Details on this clone: It has no known antigen specificity. Per-base qualities were not stored, and no clone one base away is much larger.

Receptor libraries were prepared by the immunoSEQ multiplex PCR assay. TCRdb mirrors the immuneACCESS table, restricted to in-frame sequences. Some clones are absent from its copies; in checked studies, under half trace to an unresolved V gene, and the reason for the others is unknown. Recorded for this sample are 70,000 to 80,000 clones; around nine tenths of them occurred a single time. 3% to 3.5% of the sample is held by the ten biggest clonotypes. The germline V gene yields MRHNA for CDR1 and SNTAGT for CDR2. From V the trimming removes 9 bases and from J it removes 0 bases, while the gene matches leave 17 bases of the junction unaccounted for. From the cysteine up to the phenylalanine, the CDR3 has a length of 17 residues. Left in the record is the CDR3 DNA by itself, 51 bases read in frame from the first base.

This chain is built from TRBV6-4 and TRBJ2-7, with 7 bases matching TRBD2. The sample in question was peripheral blood, obtained before pregnancy. The sequence was collected from a female donor with multiple sclerosis, enrolled in a pregnancy study. The CDR3 has the sequence CARFRRREESHSYEQYF. In nucleotide form, the sequence is TGTGCCAGGTTTCGTCGTCGGGAGGAGTCCCACTCCTACGAGCAGTACTTC.